A selection of T cell receptor beta chains follows, all from one sample in a study of T cells in Graves' hyperthyroidism and ophthalmopathy. TCRdb fed the multiplex PCR reads into MiXCR, producing one record per CDR3 protein. The table lists about 640,000 distinct CDR3 sequences, around 21% of them singletons, with more than 30% in the top ten. Sequencing was carried out using blood. Receptors were obtained from a man aged 25 to 40 with Graves' ophthalmopathy. Each CDR3 is given with its conserved first and last residue. D genes are given only for firm matches. Not every row has a clone size; where given, it reads once, few, many or a size class.

15	-	TRBJ2-1	-	TRBV6-1	TGTGCCAGCAGTGAAGAGGCAGGGACCTACAATGAGCAGTTCTTC	CASSEEAGTYNEQFF
13	TRBD2	TRBJ2-7	few	TRBV7-2	TGTGCCAGCAGGGTAGCGGGAGTATCTGAGCAGTACTTC	CASRVAGVSEQYF
16	TRBD2	TRBJ2-3	-	TRBV20-1	TGCAGTGCTAGCGGGAGGGCACGATACTCCACAGATACGCAGTATTTT	CSASGRARYSTDTQYF
15	TRBD1	TRBJ1-1	many	TRBV30	TGTGCCTGGAGTGCCGGGACAGGGGGCTACACTGAAGCTTTCTTT	CAWSAGTGGYTEAFF
17	TRBD1	TRBJ1-5	few	TRBV4-3	TGCGCCAGCAGCCAAGTCCGACAGGGGGCGCAAAATCAGCCCCAGCATTTT	CASSQVRQGAQNQPQHF
16	TRBD2	TRBJ2-3	-	TRBV5-1	TGCGCCAGCAGGCGAGAACTAGCGGGAGCGGTGGATACGCAGTATTTT	CASRRELAGAVDTQYF
14	TRBD1	TRBJ1-2	few	TRBV24-1	TGTGCCACCAGCATAACAGGGGGCGCCGGTGGCTACACCTTC	CATSITGGAGGYTF
16	TRBD2	TRBJ2-1	many	TRBV12-3/TRBV12-4	TGTGCCAGCAGTACCCGGACTAGCGGGAGTTTGGATGAGCAGTTCTTC	CASSTRTSGSLDEQFF
16	-	TRBJ1-1	-	TRBV15	TGTGCCACCAGCGGTAAGACAGGCCAAGATCACACTGAAGCTGTCTTT	CATSGKTGQDHTEAVF
14	-	TRBJ2-7	-	TRBV14	TGTGCCAGCAGCCCAAGATCCAAACAGTACGAGCAGTACTTC	CASSPRSKQYEQYF
14	-	TRBJ2-3	few	TRBV7-2	TGTGCCAGCAGCGGACCGGGATTCACAGATACGCAGTATTTT	CASSGPGFTDTQYF
14	TRBD1	TRBJ1-1	few	TRBV18	TGTGCCAGCTCGCGGGGACAGGTGAACACTGAAGCTTTCTTT	CASSRGQVNTEAFF
14	TRBD1	TRBJ2-5	-	TRBV9	TGTGCCAGCAGCGCAACACAGGGGTTGGAGACCCAGTACTTC	CASSATQGLETQYF
18	TRBD1	TRBJ1-5	few	TRBV7-3	TGTGCCAGCAGCTTAACGGGACAGGGGATATATAGCAATCAGCCCCAGCATTTT	CASSLTGQGIYSNQPQHF
15	TRBD2	TRBJ2-1	many	TRBV2	TGTGCCAGCAGTGATAGTGTAGCGGGAAGCAATGAGCAGTTCTTC	CASSDSVAGSNEQFF
15	TRBD2	TRBJ2-7	many	TRBV12-3/TRBV12-4	TGTGCCAGCAGTCCACTAGCGGGAGTAGCGCTCGAGCAGTACTTC	CASSPLAGVALEQYF
14	-	TRBJ1-3	many	TRBV3-1	TGTGCCAGCAGCCAGGCAGAAGTCGGAAACACCATATATTTT	CASSQAEVGNTIYF
15	TRBD2	TRBJ2-1	many	TRBV7-9	TGTGCCAGCAGCCCCCGGCGGGAGCGAGGCAATGAGCAGTTCTTC	CASSPRRERGNEQFF